The 11 T cell receptor beta chains listed next were all sequenced from one sample in a study of CD4 T cells in relation to SARS-CoV-2 and coronaviruses. CD4+ T cells from unexposed donors were obtained before the COVID-19 pandemic (2011-2018). After 10 to 11 days of culture, CD4+ T cells were isolated. These receptors' antigens are unknown. TCRdb's table, derived via immunoSEQ multiplex PCR, lists solely in-frame clones and lacks some. The data contain some 21,000 clones, roughly 69% of them singletons. Sequencing input: CD4+ T cells from PBMCs, cultured in vitro. The receptors stem from a human donor in good health.

V gene TRBV19 combines with J gene TRBJ2-7, with D tentatively TRBD1 (7 bases). The CDR3 length is 14 residues. Trimming removed 6 bases from V and 3 bases from J, with 15 bases in between. Looked up from germline, CDR1 is LNHDA and CDR2 is SQIVND (reference sequence). The CDR3 DNA reads TGTGCCAGTAGAGGGGGGCAGGGGGACTACGAGCAGTACTTC. As protein: CASRGGQGDYEQYF.

The genes are TRBV5-6 and TRBJ1-5; a weak D match, TRBD1 (5 bases). V lost 4 bases and J 7 bases, leaving 12 bases between the germline ends. Per germline, CDR1 SGHDT and CDR2 YYEEEE. This CDR3 is built from 13 residues. The DNA of the CDR3 is TGTGCCAGCAGCCTGGTTGGGGGACAGCCCCAGCATTTT. This gives the protein CASSLVGGQPQHF. The full variable domain, its missing parts supplied by reference TRBV5-6 and TRBJ1-5, is DAGVTQSPTHLIKTRGQQVTLRCSPKSGHDTVSWYQQALGQGPQFIFQYYEEEERQRGNFPDRFSGHQFPNYSSELNVNALLLGDSALYLCASSLVGGQPQHFGDGTRLSIL.

The chain recombines TRBV5-4 with TRBJ2-5, with TRBD1 matching over 7 bases. This CDR3 region has 14 residues. V shed 4 bases, J shed 2 bases, and the junction held 5 bases outside the gene matches. Germline loops: CDR1 SGHNT, CDR2 YYREEE (reference sequence). The CDR3 sequence: CASSQGQLQETQYF. CDR3 nucleotides: TGTGCCAGCAGCCAGGGACAGTTACAAGAGACCCAGTACTTC.

V usage is TRBV5-6 and J usage is TRBJ2-6, with unresolved D. The CDR3 spans 15 residues. Germline-derived CDR1 and CDR2 are SGHDT and YYEEEE. Deletions cut 4 bases from V and 0 bases from J, with 8 bases between. The CDR3 region has the DNA TGTGCCAGCAGCCAGGAGCGCTCTGGGGCCAACGTCCTGACTTTC. Amino acid sequence: CASSQERSGANVLTF. Supplemented by reference TRBV5-6 and TRBJ2-6, the full variable domain reads DAGVTQSPTHLIKTRGQQVTLRCSPKSGHDTVSWYQQALGQGPQFIFQYYEEEERQRGNFPDRFSGHQFPNYSSELNVNALLLGDSALYLCASSQERSGANVLTFGAGSRLTVL.

This clone was detected once. The gene calls are TRBV28 and TRBJ2-2; D gene uncertain. This CDR3 contains 12 residues. Deletions cut 6 bases from V and 7 bases from J, with 9 bases between. Germline loops: CDR1 MDHEN, CDR2 SYDVKM. The DNA for the CDR3 is TGTGCCAGCAGCCAAATACACGGGGAGCTGTTTTTT. Translated: CASSQIHGELFF. Variable domain in full (rest from reference TRBV28 and TRBJ2-2): DVKVTQSSRYLVKRTGEKVFLECVQDMDHENMFWYRQDPGLGLRLIYFSYDVKMKEKGDIPEGYSVSREKKERFSLILESASTNQTSMYLCASSQIHGELFFGEGSRLTVL.

The chain recombines TRBV24-1 with TRBJ2-2, with D perhaps TRBD1 or TRBD2 (6 bases each). Trimming took 6 bases from V and 4 from J, leaving 11 bases between them. CDR3 length equals 14 residues. Per germline, CDR1 KGHDR and CDR2 SFDVKD. CDR3 DNA sequence: TGTGCCACCAGTCCAAGGGGGGTCACCGGGGAGCTGTTTTTT. Its translation: CATSPRGVTGELFF.

The chain recombines TRBV24-1 with TRBJ1-2; D uncertain. V was pared by 3 bases and J by 2 bases, with 9 bases between. There are 14 residues in the CDR3. Germline lookup yields CDR1 KGHDR and CDR2 SFDVKD. The CDR3 spells CATSDGGYNYGYTF. DNA of the CDR3: TGTGCCACCAGTGATGGTGGATACAACTATGGCTACACCTTC.

The chain recombines TRBV6-6 with TRBJ2-5; 7 bases map to TRBD2. The germline CDR1 and CDR2 sequences are MNHNY and SVGAGI (reference sequence). Trimming took 7 bases from V and 2 from J; bases not matched to a gene: 4. The CDR3 has 13 residues. CDR3 nucleotide sequence: TGTGCCAGCATAGGAGCGGGACAAGAGACCCAGTACTTC. Protein sequence: CASIGAGQETQYF.

The V call is TRBV6-5, the J call TRBJ1-5; 9 bases map to TRBD1. The CDR3 runs 15 residues. Germline V lookup: CDR1 MNHEY, CDR2 SVGAGI. V was pared by 7 bases and J by 2 bases, with 6 bases of the junction left unmatched. In DNA, the CDR3 is TGTGCCAGCACCAAACAGGGGGCGCGCAATCAGCCCCAGCATTTT. Its protein product is CASTKQGARNQPQHF.

The chain employs TRBV6-4 and TRBJ2-3, with 10 nucleotides matching TRBD2. Germline V gene lookup returns CDR1 MRHNA and CDR2 SNTAGT. V lost 5 bases, J lost 3 bases, and 8 bases stayed unmatched. CDR3 length equals 16 residues. For the CDR3, the DNA is TGTGCCAGCAGTCCTACTAGCGGGACGGGTACAGATACGCAGTATTTT. Protein sequence: CASSPTSGTGTDTQYF.

The chain combines TRBV19 with TRBJ2-2, with D tentatively TRBD1 (6 bases). CDR3 length equals 13 residues. V was trimmed by 5 bases and J by 4 bases, leaving 8 bases between them. Germline CDR1 is LNHDA and CDR2 is SQIVND (reference sequence). The CDR3 sequence: CASSFRGTGELFF. The DNA of the CDR3 is TGTGCCAGTAGTTTCAGGGGCACCGGGGAGCTGTTTTTT.